These 19 T cell receptor beta chains came from one sample sequenced in a study of cytomegalovirus exposure and HLA in healthy donors. The PCR employed 60 Vbeta primers together with 13 Jbeta primers. Repertoires were generated with immunoSEQ multiplex PCR, while TCRdb's copy carries only in-frame clones and drops some. The repertoire has approximately 150,000 clones, 70% to 75% of them found once; the top ten carry approximately 4.6%. The sequencing sample was made of PBMCs. The receptors here all came from a young man in good health and CMV-seropositive.

The chain has TRBV2 and TRBJ1-5; 8 nucleotides agree with TRBD1. The CDR3 loop spans 14 amino acids. The germline V gene has CDR1 SNHLY and CDR2 FYNNEI. The trim removed 3 bases at V and 6 bases at J, leaving 4 bases unmatched. The CDR3 DNA is TGTGCCAGCAGTGAGGACAGGGATAGTCAGCCCCAGCATTTT. Translating gives CASSEDRDSQPQHF.

This chain links TRBV27 with TRBJ1-1; D perhaps matches TRBD1 (6 bases). Looked up from germline, CDR1 is MNHEY and CDR2 is SMNVEV (reference sequence). With 5 bases removed from V and 6 bases from J, the gap between germline ends came to 22 bases. The CDR3 is made up of 16 amino acids. CDR3 nucleotides: TGTGCCAGCAGTAGGGCGGGGGGCGTGGGGCGGGCTGAAGCTTTCTTT. Protein sequence: CASSRAGGVGRAEAFF.

This chain connects TRBV16 to TRBJ2-2, with 16 positions matching TRBD2. The CDR3 sequence is 20 residues long. Germline lookup yields CDR1 KGHSY and CDR2 FQNENV. Unmatched junction bases numbered 12, after V lost 4 bases and J lost 4 bases. The CDR3 here is CASSPESGLAGGHGTGELFF. The CDR3 bases are TGTGCCAGCAGCCCGGAGTCGGGACTAGCGGGGGGGCATGGCACCGGGGAGCTGTTTTTT.

This clone was seen more than once but under ten times. The rearrangement joins TRBV15 to TRBJ1-2; D might be TRBD1 (5 bases). The V end lost 0 bases, the J end lost 8 bases, and 16 bases lay between the germline ends. The CDR3 consists of 15 residues. Germline V CDR1 and CDR2: LNHNV, YYDKDF (reference sequence). The CDR3 DNA sequence: TGTGCCACCAGCAGAGATCAAAGGGGAGGGAGGGGCTACACCTTC. Translating gives CATSRDQRGGRGYTF.

V and J are TRBV28 and TRBJ2-6; D is unclear. Germline CDR1 reads MDHEN; CDR2 reads SYDVKM. V was cut by 6 bases and J by 0 bases, with 18 bases left in between. The CDR3 consists of 18 residues. The CDR3 DNA sequence: TGTGCCAGCAGCCCTTGGTCGGTTCAAAGCTCTGGGGCCAACGTCCTGACTTTC. Protein sequence: CASSPWSVQSSGANVLTF.

The J gene is TRBJ2-5, the V gene TRBV15; a possible D gene is TRBD2 (5 bases). From germline, CDR1 is LNHNV and CDR2 YYDKDF (reference sequence). This CDR3 contains 15 residues. V was pared by 0 bases and J by 4 bases, with 12 bases between. The CDR3, as DNA: TGTGCCACCAGCAGAGATACAGCGGACGGAGAGACCCAGTACTTC. It yields the protein CATSRDTADGETQYF.

The J gene is TRBJ2-1, the V gene TRBV11-3; 11 nucleotides match TRBD2. Trimming took 2 bases from V and 8 from J; bases not matched to a gene: 5. The CDR3 consists of 15 residues. Germline V lookup: CDR1 SGHNT, CDR2 YENEEA. The CDR3 region has the DNA TGTGCCAGCAGCTTAAGACTAGCGGGATGGGATGAGCAGTTCTTC. Encoded protein: CASSLRLAGWDEQFF.

The chain joins TRBV25-1 to TRBJ1-1, with 7 bases matching TRBD1. Looked up from germline, CDR1 is MGHDK and CDR2 is SYGVNS. The CDR3 runs 13 residues. The V segment lost 5 bases and the J segment 3 bases; nucleotides outside the gene matches: 3. The CDR3 DNA sequence: TGTGCCAGCAGTCGAACAGGGGACACTGAAGCTTTCTTT. It translates to CASSRTGDTEAFF.

The chain couples TRBV9 to TRBJ1-3; TRBD1 is a possible D gene (5 bases). Germline V gene lookup returns CDR1 SGDLS and CDR2 YYNGEE. Trimming pared 0 bases from V and 0 bases from J, leaving 7 bases between. The CDR3 is 15 residues long. The CDR3 DNA is TGTGCCAGCAGCGTAGGACAGAACTCTGGAAACACCATATATTTT. Its protein is CASSVGQNSGNTIYF.

The chain joins TRBV30 to TRBJ1-1, with 7 bases identical to TRBD1. CDR1 and CDR2 (germline): GTSNPN, SVGIG (reference sequence). The CDR3 loop spans 12 amino acids. Trimming removed 2 bases from V and 4 bases from J; junction bases left unmatched: 1. In DNA form, the CDR3 reads TGTGCCTGGAGTAGGGACAGCACTGAAGCTTTCTTT. The encoded protein is CAWSRDSTEAFF.

The chain uses TRBV5-1 and TRBJ1-4; 7 bases are a match to TRBD1. Germline V gene data show CDR1 as SGHRS and CDR2 as YFSETQ. J gave up 2 bases and V 3 bases, and 7 bases lay outside the gene matches. The CDR3 loop spans 16 amino acids. Here the CDR3 reads CASSSEQGRTNEKLFF. CDR3 DNA sequence: TGCGCCAGCAGCTCCGAACAGGGGCGGACTAATGAAAAACTGTTTTTT.

The V call is TRBV5-1, the J call TRBJ2-1; 9 nucleotides agree with TRBD2. The CDR3 spans 15 residues. J lost 0 bases, V lost 6 bases, and 4 bases had no gene match. Germline V gene data show CDR1 as SGHRS and CDR2 as YFSETQ. The CDR3 is CASKYSGSSYNEQFF. The CDR3 nucleotides read TGCGCCAGCAAATATAGCGGGAGCTCCTACAATGAGCAGTTCTTC.

CDR3: CASSRGGITTTYNEQFF. The CDR3, as DNA: TGTGCCAGCAGCCGGGGGGGGATTACCACCACTTACAATGAGCAGTTCTTC. The chain links TRBV14 to TRBJ2-1, with 7 nucleotides matching TRBD2. V shed 4 bases, J shed 4 bases, and the junction held 13 bases outside the gene matches. The germline CDR1 and CDR2 sequences are SGHDN and FVKESK. CDR3 length: 17 amino acids. Full variable domain (missing parts from reference TRBV14 and TRBJ2-1): EAGVTQFPSHSVIEKGQTVTLRCDPISGHDNLYWYRRVMGKEIKFLLHFVKESKQDESGMPNNRFLAERTGGTYSTLKVQPAELEDSGVYFCASSRGGITTTYNEQFFGPGTRLTVL.

The chain combines TRBV14 with TRBJ1-5; D not resolved. The V and J ends lost 4 bases and 4 bases respectively, with 11 bases between them. CDR1 and CDR2 from the germline V gene are SGHDN and FVKESK. This CDR3 is 14 amino acids long. Here the CDR3 reads CASSPGWANQPQHF. In DNA form, the CDR3 reads TGTGCCAGCAGCCCTGGCTGGGCTAATCAGCCCCAGCATTTT.

The chain is built from TRBV2 and TRBJ1-2; 9 positions match TRBD1. The J segment lost 4 bases and the V segment lost 3 bases, leaving 3 bases of the junction unmatched. This CDR3 comprises 14 residues. Germline CDR1 SNHLY, CDR2 FYNNEI. The CDR3 region is CASSEGQGGYGYTF. CDR3 DNA sequence: TGTGCCAGCAGTGAGGGACAGGGCGGCTATGGCTACACCTTC.

The J gene is TRBJ2-1, the V gene TRBV28; possible D gene TRBD1, 6 bases. This CDR3 has 13 amino acids. Germline V gives CDR1 MDHEN, CDR2 SYDVKM. Trimming pared 2 bases from V and 8 bases from J, leaving 10 bases between. The CDR3 nucleotides read TGTGCCAGCAGTTTAGCTTCAGGGGATGAGCAGTTCTTC. This codes for CASSLASGDEQFF.

The chain joins TRBV5-6 to TRBJ2-5; 7 nucleotides line up with TRBD1. V dropped 0 bases and J dropped 7; count of bases not matched to a gene: 12. Germline V lookup: CDR1 SGHDT, CDR2 YYEEEE. The CDR3 has 16 residues. This CDR3 reads CASSLETTGPARTQYF. In nucleotides, the CDR3 is TGTGCCAGCAGCTTGGAAACGACAGGGCCCGCCAGGACCCAGTACTTC.

J is TRBJ1-5 and V is TRBV5-5; 8 bases agree with TRBD1. V dropped 3 bases and J dropped 5; count of bases not matched to a gene: 4. The germline gives CDR1 SGHKS, CDR2 YYEKEE (reference sequence). The CDR3 contains 14 residues. The CDR3 protein is CASSSGGDYQPQHF. The CDR3 nucleotides are TGTGCCAGCAGCTCAGGGGGCGATTATCAGCCCCAGCATTTT.

The chain is built from TRBV10-1 and TRBJ2-6; D ambiguous. V was trimmed by 6 bases and J by 0 bases, leaving 15 bases between them. Per germline, CDR1 WNHNN and CDR2 SYGVQD (reference sequence). The CDR3 sequence is 17 residues long. This chain's CDR3 is CASRGRPLFSGANVLTF. The CDR3 nucleotides read TGCGCCAGCAGAGGCAGGCCGCTCTTCTCTGGGGCCAACGTCCTGACTTTC.